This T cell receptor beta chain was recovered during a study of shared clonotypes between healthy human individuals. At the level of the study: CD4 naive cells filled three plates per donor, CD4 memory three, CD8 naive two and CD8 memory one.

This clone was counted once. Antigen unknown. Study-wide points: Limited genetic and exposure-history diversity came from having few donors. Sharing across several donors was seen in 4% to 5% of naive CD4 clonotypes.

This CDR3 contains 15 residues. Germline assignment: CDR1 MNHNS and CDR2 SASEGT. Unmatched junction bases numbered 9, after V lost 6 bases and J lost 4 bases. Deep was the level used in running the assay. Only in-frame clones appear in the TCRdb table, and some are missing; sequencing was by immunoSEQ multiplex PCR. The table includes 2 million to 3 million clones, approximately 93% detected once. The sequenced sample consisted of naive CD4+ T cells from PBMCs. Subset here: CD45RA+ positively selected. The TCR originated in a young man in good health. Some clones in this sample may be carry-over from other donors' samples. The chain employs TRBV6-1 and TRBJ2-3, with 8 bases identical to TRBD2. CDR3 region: CASRGSGLASDTQYF. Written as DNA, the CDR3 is TGTGCCAGCAGGGGGAGCGGACTAGCATCAGATACGCAGTATTTT.